The T cell receptor beta chain under discussion was sequenced for a study of blood T cell repertoires in COVID-19. On the study more broadly: Whether acute or convalescent, the COVID-19 samples came from the United States, Italy and Spain. T cells, B-cell-depleted T cells, or PBMCs supplied cDNA or gDNA.

Germline V gives CDR1 SQVTM, CDR2 ANQGSEA. This CDR3 has 15 residues. V lost 1 base and J lost 5; bases outside the gene matches: 8. Original methodology: Reference gene primer amplification yielded estimated nucleated cell counts. Using immunoSEQ multiplex PCR, the repertoire was profiled, and TCRdb retains in-frame clones only, with some absent. The V and J calls and clone size are taken from that table; D and trimming were inferred from the DNA. The table records approximately 670,000 clones, over 80% of them present only once. Sequenced material: peripheral blood. This sequence joins TRBV29-1 and TRBJ2-3; 8 bases are a match to TRBD2. This TCR was recovered from a woman under 30 with acute or convalescent COVID-19. The CDR3 reads CSVEGPGGPGDTQYF. Written as DNA, the CDR3 is TGCAGCGTTGAAGGCCCGGGGGGGCCTGGAGATACGCAGTATTTT.